A selection of T cell receptor beta chains follows, all from one sample in a study of cytomegalovirus exposure and HLA in healthy donors. The method was immunoSEQ multiplex PCR; TCRdb's version includes in-frame clones alone and lacks a portion of them. This table has some 180,000 clones, 80% to 90% appearing once. Sequenced input: PBMCs. Receptors were obtained from a man aged 40-49 years in good health and CMV-seropositive. The CDR3 runs from the conserved cysteine through the conserved F or W. D genes are given only for firm matches. Rows may omit the clone size; those that give it use once, few, many or a size class.

j_gene	d_gene	v_gene	abundance	CDR3aa	CDR3nt
TRBJ2-3	-	TRBV7-2	-	CASRPGIPTDTQYF	TGTGCCAGCAGACCAGGAATACCCACAGATACGCAGTATTTT
TRBJ1-1	-	TRBV18	-	CASSPEQPNMNTEAFF	TGTGCCAGCTCACCAGAACAGCCTAATATGAACACTGAAGCTTTCTTT
TRBJ1-2	TRBD1	TRBV11-3	once	CASRNPPGQGRYGYTF	TGTGCCAGCAGAAACCCACCGGGACAGGGACGCTATGGCTACACCTTC
TRBJ2-7	-	TRBV11-2	-	CASSSIQGAYWGEQYF	TGTGCCAGCAGCTCCATACAGGGAGCCTACTGGGGAGAGCAGTACTTC
TRBJ1-6	-	TRBV5-6	-	CASSLLAQGAYNSPLHF	TGTGCCAGCAGCTTGCTAGCGCAGGGTGCCTATAATTCACCCCTCCACTTT
TRBJ2-7	TRBD1	TRBV11-1	-	CASSVGTGRYEQYF	TGTGCCAGCAGCGTCGGGACAGGGCGATACGAGCAGTACTTC
TRBJ2-3	-	TRBV5-1	-	CASSSMREARTDTQYF	TGCGCCAGCAGCTCCATGAGGGAGGCCCGCACAGATACGCAGTATTTT
TRBJ1-6	TRBD1	TRBV9	once	CASSLRQGPPLHF	TGTGCCAGCAGCTTAAGACAGGGTCCACCCCTCCACTTT
TRBJ2-1	TRBD2	TRBV5-1	-	CASRMTSGSFYNEQFF	TGCGCCAGCCGTATGACTAGCGGTTCTTTCTACAATGAGCAGTTCTTC
TRBJ2-1	TRBD2	TRBV18	-	CASSPRQGTSGEQFF	TGTGCCAGCTCACCCCGGCAGGGCACTAGCGGTGAGCAGTTCTTC
TRBJ2-1	-	TRBV4-1	-	CASSQEVLGRYNEQFF	TGCGCCAGCAGCCAAGAGGTACTAGGTAGGTACAATGAGCAGTTCTTC
TRBJ2-1	TRBD2	TRBV7-2	-	CASSLGGLAGYYNEQFF	TGTGCCAGCAGCTTAGGGGGACTAGCGGGTTACTACAATGAGCAGTTCTTC
TRBJ1-4	-	TRBV25-1	-	CASSESGTRNEKLFF	TGTGCCAGCAGTGAATCTGGCACCCGTAATGAAAAACTGTTTTTT
TRBJ1-2	TRBD1	TRBV6-5	-	CASSGDSYGYTF	TGTGCCAGCAGTGGGGACAGCTATGGCTACACCTTC
TRBJ1-5	-	TRBV6-4	-	CASSAEGTSNQPQHF	TGTGCCAGCAGTGCGGAGGGGACGAGCAATCAGCCCCAGCATTTT
TRBJ1-4	TRBD1	TRBV7-2	-	CVSSLMVGGYEKLFF	TGTGTCAGCAGCTTAATGGTAGGGGGCTATGAAAAACTGTTTTTT
TRBJ2-3	-	TRBV11-2	-	CASSLVAQKSTDTQYF	TGTGCCAGCAGCTTAGTAGCCCAGAAAAGCACAGATACGCAGTATTTT
TRBJ1-5	-	TRBV11-3	few	CASLYQPQHF	TGTGCCAGTCTTTATCAGCCCCAGCATTTT
TRBJ1-2	-	TRBV30	-	CAWSVARTARGYTF	TGTGCCTGGAGTGTAGCTAGGACAGCGCGGGGCTACACCTTC
TRBJ1-2	-	TRBV29-1	-	CSVEWEVHGYTF	TGCAGCGTTGAGTGGGAGGTCCATGGCTACACCTTC
TRBJ2-6	TRBD1	TRBV2	-	CASSGTGEGRSGANVLTF	TGTGCCAGCAGTGGGACAGGGGAGGGCCGCTCTGGGGCCAACGTCCTGACTTTC
TRBJ2-5	-	TRBV18	-	CASSPGGRGQETQYF	TGTGCCAGCTCACCCGGAGGGCGAGGACAAGAGACCCAGTACTTC
TRBJ1-5	-	TRBV5-4	once	CASSLAGLNQPQHF	TGTGCCAGCAGCTTGGCAGGACTTAATCAGCCCCAGCATTTT
TRBJ2-7	-	TRBV7-9	-	CASSLGQGLYF	TGTGCCAGCAGCTTAGGTCAGGGGTTGTACTTC
TRBJ1-3	-	TRBV2	-	CASTEHSGNTIYF	TGTGCCAGCACGGAGCACTCTGGAAACACCATATATTTT
TRBJ1-2	-	TRBV18	-	CASSPRTQGGSGYTF	TGTGCCAGCTCACCACGTACACAGGGCGGGTCTGGCTACACCTTC
TRBJ2-1	TRBD2	TRBV5-4	-	CASSLGLAGAGNEQFF	TGTGCCAGCAGCTTGGGGCTAGCGGGAGCGGGGAATGAGCAGTTCTTC
TRBJ1-1	-	TRBV5-5	-	CASSFGGGAFNTEAFF	TGTGCCAGCAGCTTTGGCGGGGGGGCTTTTAACACTGAAGCTTTCTTT
TRBJ2-1	TRBD1	TRBV9	-	CASSLFGGTGVREQFF	TGTGCCAGCAGCCTCTTCGGTGGGACAGGGGTTCGTGAGCAGTTCTTC
TRBJ1-1	-	TRBV10-3	-	CAISDPGSGPEAFF	TGTGCCATCAGTGATCCGGGGTCGGGTCCTGAAGCTTTCTTT
TRBJ1-1	-	TRBV25-1	-	CASSEGGGVNIDTEAFF	TGTGCCAGCAGTGAGGGGGGGGGCGTTAATATCGACACTGAAGCTTTCTTT
TRBJ1-1	TRBD1	TRBV28	-	CASAGGALNTEAFF	TGTGCCAGCGCAGGGGGCGCGTTGAACACTGAAGCTTTCTTT
TRBJ2-3	-	TRBV9	-	CASSVGVLNTDTQYF	TGTGCCAGCAGCGTAGGTGTTCTTAACACAGATACGCAGTATTTT
TRBJ1-2	-	TRBV6-5	-	CASSDGPRGGYTF	TGTGCCAGCAGTGACGGGCCGCGGGGTGGCTACACCTTC
TRBJ2-3	TRBD1	TRBV7-3	-	CASSSTGVGTDTQYF	TGTGCCAGCAGCTCCACAGGGGTGGGCACAGATACGCAGTATTTT
TRBJ1-5	TRBD1	TRBV6-5	-	CASSFDREQPQHF	TGTGCCAGCAGTTTCGACAGGGAACAGCCCCAGCATTTT
TRBJ2-6	TRBD1	TRBV15	once	CATTAWGQGATGANVLTF	TGTGCCACCACCGCGTGGGGGCAGGGGGCAACTGGGGCCAACGTCCTGACTTTC
TRBJ1-1	-	TRBV5-5	-	CASSLEQNTEAFF	TGTGCCAGCAGCTTGGAACAGAACACTGAAGCTTTCTTT
TRBJ2-7	TRBD2	TRBV29-1	-	CSAAVGGGDEQYF	TGCAGCGCCGCGGTCGGGGGAGGGGACGAGCAGTACTTC
TRBJ2-3	TRBD2	TRBV27	once	CASSLRRLAGDVDTQYF	TGTGCCAGCAGTCTACGTCGACTAGCGGGAGACGTAGATACGCAGTATTTT
TRBJ1-1	TRBD1	TRBV11-2	-	CASSPGQGYTEAFF	TGTGCCAGCAGCCCCGGACAGGGATACACTGAAGCTTTCTTT
TRBJ2-5	TRBD1	TRBV27	-	CASSFLTGSQETQYF	TGTGCCAGCAGTTTCCTGACAGGGTCCCAAGAGACCCAGTACTTC
TRBJ2-2	-	TRBV29-1	-	CSVGSTGYDGELFF	TGCAGCGTCGGGTCCACAGGCTACGACGGGGAGCTGTTTTTT
TRBJ1-3	-	TRBV19	-	CASSPGAGTGNTIYF	TGTGCCAGTAGTCCCGGGGCGGGGACTGGAAACACCATATATTTT
TRBJ2-1	-	TRBV18	-	CASSPTAGASYNEQFF	TGTGCCAGCTCACCAACGGCTGGGGCATCCTACAATGAGCAGTTCTTC
TRBJ2-7	TRBD2	TRBV18	-	CASSPMSGSYEQYF	TGTGCCAGCTCACCAATGAGCGGGAGTTACGAGCAGTACTTC
TRBJ2-7	-	TRBV28	-	CASSLVLAYYEQYF	TGTGCCAGCAGTTTGGTGTTGGCTTACTACGAGCAGTACTTC
TRBJ2-7	TRBD2	TRBV7-6	-	CASSLASGQANYEQYF	TGTGCCAGCAGCTTAGCTAGCGGGCAGGCCAACTACGAGCAGTACTTC
TRBJ2-1	-	TRBV19	-	CASSIAVQLLTNEQFF	TGTGCCAGTAGTATAGCGGTACAGTTACTTACCAATGAGCAGTTCTTC
TRBJ2-2	-	TRBV21-1	-	CASSKGKRTNTGELFF	TGTGCCAGCAGCAAGGGAAAGCGGACCAACACCGGGGAGCTGTTTTTT